What follows are 9 T cell receptor beta chains derived from one specimen sequenced in a study of shared clonotypes between healthy human individuals. CD8 cells regarded as naive lacked CD45RO, were positively chosen for CCR7, and omitted terminally differentiated effector memory CD45RA+ cells. Libraries were prepared by immunoSEQ multiplex PCR; TCRdb keeps only in-frame clonotypes and omits some of them. The sample holds around 1.9 million clones, around 93% seen once. Sequencing was done on a sample of naive CD8+ T cells from PBMCs. Receptors originate from a man aged 18 to 29 in good health. Some clones in this sample may be carry-over from other donors' samples.

This rearrangement joins TRBV10-3 to TRBJ2-6; no reliable D call. CDR3 length equals 14 residues. The V end was cut by 8 bases, the J end by 0 bases, with 8 bases between. CDR1 is ENHRY and CDR2 is SYGVKD in the germline V gene. The CDR3 loop is CAIGDDSGANVLTF. As DNA, the CDR3 is TGTGCCATCGGGGATGACTCTGGGGCCAACGTCCTGACTTTC.

The CDR3 bases are TGTGCCAGCAGCTTACTCCAAGGGGGGAACGAGCAGTACTTC. Its protein product is CASSLLQGGNEQYF. The chain joins TRBV13 to TRBJ2-7, with D tentatively TRBD1 or TRBD2 (6 bases each). V was clipped by 2 bases and J by 5 bases, with 13 bases between them. Germline V gene lookup returns CDR1 PRHDT and CDR2 FYEKMQ (reference sequence). The length of the CDR3 is 14 residues.

The rearrangement uses TRBV19 and TRBJ2-7, with D perhaps matching TRBD1 or TRBD2 (6 bases each). In germline, CDR1 is LNHDA, CDR2 SQIVND (reference sequence). The CDR3 totals 14 residues. V lost 6 bases to trimming and J lost 9 bases, with 21 bases between them. Here the CDR3 reads CASSQRGASYGQYF. CDR3 DNA sequence: TGTGCCAGTAGCCAAAGGGGGGCCAGTTATGGGCAGTACTTC. The full variable domain, its missing parts supplied by reference TRBV19 and TRBJ2-7, is DGGITQSPKYLFRKEGQNVTLSCEQNLNHDAMYWYRQDPGQGLRLIYYSQIVNDFQKGDIAEGYSVSREKKESFPLTVTSAQKNPTAFYLCASSQRGASYGQYFGPGTRLTVT.

The chain carries TRBV10-2 and TRBJ2-7; 7 nucleotides agree with TRBD2. Germline values: CDR1 WSHSY, CDR2 SAAADI. V was pared by 7 bases and J by 2 bases, with 11 bases of the junction left unmatched. This CDR3 spans 15 amino acids. CDR3 protein: CASTESGIFAYEQYF. The CDR3, as DNA: TGCGCCAGCACCGAGAGCGGGATTTTTGCCTACGAGCAGTACTTC.

This rearrangement joins TRBV6-5 to TRBJ1-4; D gene ambiguous. Trimming removed 4 bases from V and 0 bases from J, with 9 bases in between. The germline V gene has CDR1 MNHEY and CDR2 SVGAGI. The CDR3 contains 15 residues. CDR3 loop: CASSFGRPTNEKLFF. For the CDR3, the DNA is TGTGCCAGCAGTTTTGGGAGGCCAACTAATGAAAAACTGTTTTTT.

The V and J genes are TRBV27 and TRBJ1-1, with D possibly matching TRBD1 (5 bases). The V gene lost 5 bases and the J gene lost 1 base, with 11 bases spanning the gap. This CDR3 has 14 residues. Germline CDR1 is MNHEY and CDR2 is SMNVEV (reference sequence). CDR3 sequence: CASSIRGPNTEAFF. The CDR3 bases are TGTGCCAGCAGTATAAGGGGCCCGAACACTGAAGCTTTCTTT.

The chain employs TRBV21-1 and TRBJ2-7; the D call in the table, TRBD2, was not verified against the DNA. TRBV21-1 constitutes a pseudogene. There are 14 residues in the CDR3. CDR3 DNA: TGTGCCAGCAGCCCCGTGGTAACTCCCTGCGAGCAGTACTTC. It yields the protein CASSPVVTPCEQYF.

The chain combines TRBV6-6 with TRBJ2-2; the D is unclear. Germline V gene lookup returns CDR1 MNHNY and CDR2 SVGAGI (reference sequence). The CDR3 extends over 13 amino acids. Trimming stripped 2 bases from V and 7 bases from J, with 8 bases between. CDR3 region: CASSYGLGGELFF. DNA for the CDR3: TGTGCCAGCAGTTACGGTCTGGGCGGGGAGCTGTTTTTT.

V is TRBV7-2 and J is TRBJ2-1; tentatively, D is TRBD1 (5 bases). CDR3 length: 12 residues. Trimming cost V 5 bases and J 9 bases, with 11 bases left between them. Germline lookup yields CDR1 SGHTA and CDR2 FQGNSA. The CDR3 loop reads CASSPRQTEQFF. The CDR3 coding sequence is TGTGCCAGCAGCCCCCGACAGACTGAGCAGTTCTTC. Full variable domain (outside the CDR3, taken from reference TRBV7-2 and TRBJ2-1): GAGVSQSPSNKVTEKGKDVELRCDPISGHTALYWYRQSLGQGLEFLIYFQGNSAPDKSGLPSDRFSAERTGGSVSTLTIQRTQQEDSAVYLCASSPRQTEQFFGPGTRLTVL.